This is a list of T cell receptor beta chains from one sample in a study of blood T cell repertoires in COVID-19. The protocol was immunoSEQ multiplex PCR, while the TCRdb copy is restricted to in-frame clones and leaves out a portion. Of some 510,000 clones in the sample, roughly 90% are singletons; the top ten hold approximately 2%. Source material: PBMCs or T cells enriched from blood (not recorded which). These receptors were obtained from a woman between 35 and 50 years old who had recovered from COVID-19. CDR3s include the opening cysteine and the closing phenylalanine or tryptophan. A D gene is named only where the DNA matches it firmly. The size of a clone is reported for some rows only, either as once, few or many, or as a class for expanded clones.

v_gene	d_gene	j_gene	abundance	CDR3aa	CDR3nt
TRBV4-3	NA	TRBJ2-3	NA	CASSQEEPPAEADTQYF	TGCGCCAGCAGCCAAGAGGAGCCCCCAGCCGAGGCAGATACGCAGTATTTT
TRBV4-2	TRBD2	TRBJ2-4	NA	CASSQDSASGNIQYF	TGTGCCAGCAGCCAAGATTCGGCTAGCGGGAACATTCAGTACTTC
TRBV19	TRBD1	TRBJ1-1	NA	CASKQTGGIAFF	TGTGCCAGTAAACAAACAGGGGGCATAGCTTTCTTT
TRBV5-6	TRBD1	TRBJ1-1	NA	CASSFRTGSLNTEAFF	TGTGCCAGCAGCTTCAGGACAGGGAGCTTGAACACTGAAGCTTTCTTT
TRBV19	NA	TRBJ2-1	NA	CASGLTSSGPNEQFF	TGTGCCAGCGGGCTTACTAGCTCCGGCCCCAATGAGCAGTTCTTC
TRBV5-1	TRBD2	TRBJ2-3	NA	CASSPSSGLRDTQYF	TGCGCCAGCAGCCCGAGTAGCGGGCTCCGGGATACGCAGTATTTT
TRBV6-5	TRBD1	TRBJ2-7	NA	CASNLRQGVYEQYF	TGTGCCAGCAACTTAAGACAGGGGGTCTACGAGCAGTACTTC
TRBV20-1	NA	TRBJ1-1	once	CRGGEAFF	TGCCGGGGGGGAGAAGCTTTCTTT
TRBV7-9	TRBD2	TRBJ2-2	NA	CASSFPAGETGELFF	TGTGCCAGCAGCTTCCCAGCGGGAGAGACCGGGGAGCTGTTTTTT
TRBV24-1	TRBD1	TRBJ1-5	NA	CATSDPGQGDQPQHF	TGTGCCACCAGTGACCCGGGACAGGGTGATCAGCCCCAGCATTTT
TRBV9	NA	TRBJ1-1	NA	CASSREMNTEAFF	TGTGCCAGCAGCCGAGAGATGAACACTGAAGCTTTCTTT
TRBV5-1	TRBD1	TRBJ1-1	NA	CASSLDDRDTEAFF	TGCGCCAGCAGCTTAGATGACAGGGACACTGAAGCTTTCTTT
TRBV5-4	TRBD2	TRBJ2-1	NA	CASSLAGGYYNEQFF	TGTGCCAGCAGCCTAGCGGGAGGGTACTACAATGAGCAGTTCTTC
TRBV11-2	NA	TRBJ2-1	NA	CASSLDRLGSYNEQFF	TGTGCCAGCAGCTTAGACCGACTAGGGTCCTACAATGAGCAGTTCTTC
TRBV5-6	NA	TRBJ1-6	NA	CASSGREHNSPLHF	TGTGCCAGCAGCGGTCGGGAGCATAATTCACCCCTCCACTTT
TRBV5-4	TRBD1	TRBJ2-1	NA	CASSLGGQGPYNEQFF	TGTGCCAGCAGCTTGGGGGGACAGGGGCCGTACAATGAGCAGTTCTTC
TRBV5-1	NA	TRBJ2-7	NA	CASSLVTSNYEQYF	TGCGCCAGCAGCTTGGTGACTAGTAACTACGAGCAGTACTTC
TRBV6-5	TRBD1	TRBJ1-1	NA	CATRPSGGVNTEAFF	TGTGCCACCAGGCCTTCAGGGGGAGTGAACACTGAAGCTTTCTTT
TRBV5-6	NA	TRBJ1-5	NA	CASSEGDQPQHF	TGTGCCAGCTCGGAGGGCGATCAGCCCCAGCATTTT
TRBV19	NA	TRBJ1-2	NA	CASSIGPRGGYTF	TGTGCCAGTAGTATAGGACCACGAGGAGGCTACACCTTC
TRBV2	NA	TRBJ2-2	NA	CASSVGQNTGELFF	TGTGCCAGCAGTGTGGGACAGAACACCGGGGAGCTGTTTTTT
TRBV25-1	NA	TRBJ1-2	NA	CASSEYRGQLNGYTF	TGTGCCAGCAGTGAATACCGAGGACAGCTGAATGGCTACACCTTC
TRBV18	TRBD2	TRBJ2-5	NA	CASSPLAGGPLETQYF	TGTGCCAGCTCACCGCTAGCGGGAGGGCCCCTGGAGACCCAGTACTTC
TRBV19	NA	TRBJ2-4	NA	CASSIVSTGKNIQYF	TGTGCCAGTAGTATAGTCTCGACGGGTAAAAACATTCAGTACTTC
TRBV27	TRBD1	TRBJ2-7	NA	CASSFGTGGRTYEQYF	TGTGCCAGCAGTTTCGGGACAGGGGGCAGGACCTACGAGCAGTACTTC
TRBV10-1	TRBD1	TRBJ2-7	once	CASSAGTGVEQYF	TGCGCCAGCAGTGCTGGGACAGGGGTCGAGCAGTACTTC
TRBV14	NA	TRBJ2-1	NA	CASSRRAAGRIDEQFF	TGTGCCAGCAGCCGGAGAGCGGCAGGACGGATCGATGAGCAGTTCTTC
TRBV9	TRBD2	TRBJ2-5	NA	CASSAGTSGDQETQYF	TGTGCCAGCAGCGCGGGGACTAGCGGAGACCAAGAGACCCAGTACTTC
TRBV7-9	TRBD1	TRBJ1-5	NA	CASSRLTGGDDNQPQHF	TGTGCCAGCAGCCGCTTAACAGGGGGCGATGACAATCAGCCCCAGCATTTT
TRBV19	NA	TRBJ2-1	NA	CASNDRPYNEQFF	TGTGCCAGTAATGACAGACCTTACAATGAGCAGTTCTTC
TRBV9	NA	TRBJ1-5	NA	CASSVGGARGQPQHF	TGTGCCAGCAGCGTAGGTGGGGCACGAGGTCAGCCCCAGCATTTT
TRBV2	NA	TRBJ1-4	once	CASTANEKLFF	TGTGCCAGCACCGCGAATGAAAAACTGTTTTTT
TRBV9	NA	TRBJ2-1	NA	CATSRGGGFYNEQFF	TGTGCCACCTCGAGGGGGGGAGGGTTTTACAATGAGCAGTTCTTC